The clone carrying this TCR beta chain has only a few counts. These data are taken from a study of neurological immune-mediated disorders. Deletions cut 3 bases from V and 5 bases from J, with 16 bases between. Germline V gene sequence: CDR1 DFQATT, CDR2 SNEGSKA (reference sequence). This CDR3 comprises 14 residues. TCRdb reanalysed the 5' RACE reads using MiXCR and keeps one entry per CDR3 protein. The data hold fewer than 75,000 distinct CDR3 sequences, with roughly 4.8% observed a single time. This chain links TRBV20-1 with TRBJ2-5; either TRBD1 or TRBD2 may supply D (5 bases each). The clonotype comes from a man aged 25-45 years with multiple sclerosis. Sequenced input: PBMCs. CDR3 protein: CSARSSIWGETQYF. The CDR3 DNA reads as TGCAGTGCTAGGTCTTCAATCTGGGGGGAGACCCAGTACTTC.